A selection of T cell receptor beta chains follows, all from one sample in a study of CD8+ T cells in alopecia areata. Only in-frame clones appear in the TCRdb table, and some are missing; sequencing was by immunoSEQ multiplex PCR. The data show around 34,000 clones, with approximately 58% seen just once and 40% held by the top ten. The sample comprised NKG2D-high CD8+ T cells sorted from blood. Receptor source: a human donor with alopecia areata. Both conserved end residues are part of each CDR3.

V: TRBV6-6; J: TRBJ1-4; CDR3: CASSLTRFGVGEKLFF
V: TRBV5-6; J: TRBJ2-6; CDR3: CASRTRSGGGANVLTF
V: TRBV7-9; J: TRBJ2-2; CDR3: CASSPGGELFF
V: TRBV27; J: TRBJ2-3; CDR3: CASSPQKVSVTQYF
V: TRBV21-1; J: TRBJ2-7; CDR3: CASSMARHFSEQYF
V: TRBV7-9; J: TRBJ1-1; CDR3: CASSQPGGTEAFF
V: TRBV29-1; J: TRBJ2-5; CDR3: CSGGTSGRAKKTQYF
V: TRBV14; J: TRBJ1-1; CDR3: CASSQADPNTEAFF
V: TRBV6-1; J: TRBJ2-5; CDR3: CASSELAGANQETQYF
V: TRBV25-1; J: TRBJ2-1; CDR3: CASSLVSSYNEQFF
V: TRBV27; J: TRBJ1-2; CDR3: CASSFAGAHGYTF
V: TRBV19; J: TRBJ1-5; CDR3: CASSIFRQFSNQPQHF
V: TRBV7-9; J: TRBJ1-5; CDR3: CASSLEGGGNQPQHF
V: TRBV10-3; J: TRBJ2-7; CDR3: CAISEPQGPPYEQYF
V: TRBV11-3; J: TRBJ2-5; CDR3: CASSPGASGGIEQETQYF
V: TRBV14; J: TRBJ2-1; CDR3: CASSPRVRSDEQFF
V: TRBV7-9; J: TRBJ2-1; CDR3: CASSFNRGFSYNEQFF
V: TRBV28; J: TRBJ2-7; CDR3: CASSPSTGELNEQYF
V: TRBV29-1; J: TRBJ1-1; CDR3: CSVGRGRPGEEAFF
V: TRBV11-2; J: TRBJ2-7; CDR3: CASSFSGSDYEQYF
V: TRBV11-2; J: TRBJ2-5; CDR3: CASTTLGGAFETQYF
V: TRBV28; J: TRBJ2-7; CDR3: CASSWASLYEQYF
V: TRBV7-9; J: TRBJ2-7; CDR3: CASSLATSYSYEQYF
V: TRBV27; J: TRBJ1-1; CDR3: CASRTQGGPEAFF
V: TRBV4-1; J: TRBJ1-1; CDR3: CASSPTGGGPEAFF
V: TRBV6-4; J: TRBJ2-2; CDR3: CASSDLENGELFF
V: TRBV27; J: TRBJ2-5; CDR3: CASSLTSQETQYF
V: TRBV2; J: TRBJ2-7; CDR3: CASSETVTSYEQYF
V: TRBV28; J: TRBJ2-7; CDR3: CASSPRFRDRARRGTYEQYF
V: TRBV28; J: TRBJ1-5; CDR3: CASEWGTSRQPQHF
V: TRBV4-1; J: TRBJ2-3; CDR3: CASSQDGWDRDDPDTDTQYF
V: TRBV15; J: TRBJ2-3; CDR3: CATSRYSRTDTQYF
V: TRBV27; J: TRBJ2-7; CDR3: CASSSRPYEQYF
V: TRBV7-6; J: TRBJ2-1; CDR3: CASSLVRAGTYNEQFF
V: TRBV14; J: TRBJ1-2; CDR3: CASSQDRLQGGLGYTF
V: TRBV27; J: TRBJ2-1; CDR3: CASSSIGLANEQFF
V: TRBV5-1; J: TRBJ1-1; CDR3: CASSFRGTMNTEAFF
V: TRBV7-8; J: TRBJ2-5; CDR3: CASSLIPKTQYF
V: TRBV7-9; J: TRBJ2-7; CDR3: CASSFRGTYEQYF
V: TRBV28; J: TRBJ2-3; CDR3: CASSLGQYTDTQYF
V: TRBV7-6; J: TRBJ2-3; CDR3: CASSARTSGTDTQYF
V: TRBV2; J: TRBJ1-2; CDR3: CATRDRPYGYTF
V: TRBV6-6; J: TRBJ2-3; CDR3: CASSYGAGTDTQYF
V: TRBV10-3; J: TRBJ2-4; CDR3: CAISDEFETEAKNIQYF
V: TRBV29-1; J: TRBJ2-7; CDR3: CSVGRVAYEQYF
V: TRBV9; J: TRBJ1-5; CDR3: CASSSSRDRDQPQHF